This is a list of T cell receptor beta chains from one sample in a study of blood T cell repertoires in COVID-19. Sequenced by immunoSEQ multiplex PCR; TCRdb stores in-frame clones only, minus some. This sample has 120,000 or so clones; under 95% occur once, and the top ten carry 4.6%. Sequencing was carried out using peripheral blood. These receptors were obtained from a man aged 60-69 years with COVID-19, enrolled during active disease. CDR3s include the opening cysteine and the closing phenylalanine or tryptophan. Fields, in order: D gene, clone size, V gene, J gene, CDR3 protein, CDR3 DNA. D genes are given only for firm matches. Size is stated for part of the rows, as once, few or many counts, or as a class when the clone is expanded.

TRBD1	.	TRBV29-1	TRBJ1-2	CSVETRGTVNNYGYTF	TGCAGCGTTGAAACAAGGGGGACAGTAAATAACTATGGCTACACCTTC
.	.	TRBV10-3	TRBJ1-3	CAISDGTVYSGNTIYF	TGTGCCATCAGTGATGGAACAGTTTACTCTGGAAACACCATATATTTT
.	.	TRBV29-1	TRBJ1-1	CSVEDWTLSSRAFF	TGCAGCGTTGAAGATTGGACACTCTCGTCAAGGGCTTTCTTT
.	.	TRBV10-3	TRBJ2-7	CAIKDTPYEQYF	TGTGCCATCAAAGACACCCCCTACGAGCAGTACTTC
.	.	TRBV2	TRBJ2-4	CASSATILAKNIQYF	TGTGCCAGCAGTGCCACGATACTAGCCAAAAACATTCAGTACTTC
.	.	TRBV29-1	TRBJ1-1	CSVWTSQDTEAFF	TGCAGCGTTTGGACCTCACAGGACACTGAAGCTTTCTTT
TRBD2	.	TRBV11-2	TRBJ2-7	CASSLDPAGVITDF	TGTGCCAGCAGCTTAGATCCAGCGGGAGTCATCACGGACTTC
.	.	TRBV28	TRBJ1-1	CASRETSNTEAFF	TGTGCCAGCAGAGAGACATCTAACACTGAAGCTTTCTTT
TRBD1	.	TRBV2	TRBJ2-5	CASTLGQGMETQYF	TGTGCCAGCACCCTCGGACAGGGGATGGAGACCCAGTACTTC
TRBD1	.	TRBV6-6	TRBJ1-1	CASSYGDSEAFF	TGTGCCAGCAGTTACGGGGACAGCGAAGCTTTCTTT
TRBD1	.	TRBV4-2	TRBJ1-4	CASSQDRTGPDEKLFF	TGTGCCAGCAGCCAAGACAGGACAGGGCCGGATGAAAAACTGTTTTTT
.	.	TRBV16	TRBJ1-2	CASSQSRQSYNGYTF	TGTGCCAGCAGCCAATCCAGGCAGTCTTACAATGGCTACACCTTC
TRBD2	.	TRBV5-1	TRBJ2-7	CASSWASGSTTRGYEQYF	TGCGCCAGCAGCTGGGCTAGCGGGAGCACTACCCGGGGATACGAGCAGTACTTC
TRBD1	.	TRBV7-9	TRBJ1-3	CASSPTGSGNTIYF	TGTGCCAGCAGCCCGACAGGGTCTGGAAACACCATATATTTT
.	.	TRBV4-3	TRBJ1-3	CASSQDSGGSGNTIYF	TGCGCCAGCAGCCAGGATTCAGGTGGCTCTGGAAACACCATATATTTT
TRBD1	.	TRBV19	TRBJ1-6	CASSMDRGRNSPLHF	TGTGCCAGTAGTATGGACAGGGGGCGAAATTCACCCCTCCACTTT
TRBD1	.	TRBV30	TRBJ2-5	CAWKVDRGQGTQYF	TGTGCCTGGAAGGTTGACAGGGGGCAGGGGACCCAGTACTTC
TRBD1	once	TRBV3-1/TRBV3-2	TRBJ2-5	CASSQGSGVFEGAPETQYF	TGTGCCAGCAGCCAAGGGTCGGGTGTATTTGAGGGGGCGCCGGAGACCCAGTACTTC
.	.	TRBV4-1	TRBJ2-2	CASSQGTGEGSGELFF	TGCGCCAGCAGCCAAGGGACGGGAGAAGGATCCGGGGAGCTGTTTTTT
.	.	TRBV19	TRBJ1-1	CASSIVWGGRSEAFF	TGTGCCAGTAGTATAGTGTGGGGGGGGAGATCTGAAGCTTTCTTT
.	.	TRBV4-1	TRBJ1-5	CASSLRHIGSNQPQHF	TGCGCCAGCAGCCTACGACATATCGGTAGCAATCAGCCCCAGCATTTT
.	.	TRBV3-1/TRBV3-2	TRBJ2-2	CASSQEIGTGELFF	TGTGCCAGCAGCCAAGAGATCGGCACCGGGGAGCTGTTTTTT
TRBD2	once	TRBV27	TRBJ2-3	CASSFGSGRAAVTDTQYF	TGTGCCAGCAGTTTTGGTAGCGGGAGGGCCGCCGTAACAGATACGCAGTATTTT
TRBD1	.	TRBV7-3	TRBJ2-7	CASSSYRGNEQYF	TGTGCCAGCAGCTCATACAGGGGGAACGAGCAGTACTTC
TRBD1	.	TRBV3-1/TRBV3-2	TRBJ1-1	CASSQDGRGLAAFF	TGTGCCAGCAGCCAAGACGGCAGGGGGCTAGCAGCTTTCTTT
TRBD1	.	TRBV24-1	TRBJ1-3	CATSDARGQGTGNTIYF	TGTGCCACCAGTGATGCCAGGGGACAGGGGACCGGAAACACCATATATTTT
.	.	TRBV6-5	TRBJ1-6	CASSVGGGNSPLHF	TGTGCCAGCAGCGTCGGTGGCGGTAATTCACCCCTCCACTTT